Below, 26 T cell receptor beta chains from the same sample are listed, as sequenced in a study of siplizumab effects on memory and regulatory T cells. TCRdb's copy holds only in-frame clones and misses some; the assay was immunoSEQ multiplex PCR. The sample contains 60,000 to 65,000 clones, 65% to 80% of which appear only once. Sequenced: memory CD4+ T cells sorted from blood. Every receptor here comes from a human donor in good health.

The CDR3 loop is CASSEEGSGNTIYF. Here the CDR3 DNA reads TGTGCCAGCAGTGAAGAGGGCTCTGGAAACACCATATATTTT. J is TRBJ1-3 and V is TRBV2; D gene unclear. Germline V lookup: CDR1 SNHLY, CDR2 FYNNEI. Trimming shortened V by 1 base and J by 0 bases, and 4 bases separated the two germline ends. CDR3 length equals 14 residues.

This clone occurred once. J is TRBJ1-1 and V is TRBV28; maybe TRBD1 (6 bases). Looked up from germline, CDR1 is MDHEN and CDR2 is SYDVKM. This CDR3 region has 12 residues. V gave up 10 bases and J gave up 8 bases, with 17 bases separating them. The DNA for the CDR3 is TGTGCCACAGCGGCGACGGGACAAGAAGCTTTCTTT. This sequence encodes CATAATGQEAFF. Full variable domain (missing parts from reference TRBV28 and TRBJ1-1): DVKVTQSSRYLVKRTGEKVFLECVQDMDHENMFWYRQDPGLGLRLIYFSYDVKMKEKGDIPEGYSVSREKKERFSLILESASTNQTSMYLCATAATGQEAFFGQGTRLTVV.

The chain carries TRBV4-3 and TRBJ1-2; 9 bases are shared with TRBD1. Germline loops: CDR1 LGHNA, CDR2 YSLEER. This CDR3 has 14 residues. The ends lost 4 bases at V and 4 bases at J; junction bases unmatched: 4. CDR3: CASSPGTGLYGYTF. The CDR3 DNA is TGCGCCAGCAGCCCAGGGACAGGGCTCTATGGCTACACCTTC.

The chain couples TRBV6-5 to TRBJ1-2; maybe TRBD1 (5 bases). Per germline, CDR1 MNHEY and CDR2 SVGAGI. V was clipped by 0 bases and J by 4 bases, with 15 bases between them. The CDR3 has 16 residues. CDR3 residues: CASSYSERRQGYGYTF. The CDR3 nucleotides read TGTGCCAGCAGTTACTCGGAGCGTAGGCAGGGCTATGGCTACACCTTC.

The chain joins TRBV28 to TRBJ1-2, with D maybe TRBD1 (5 bases). This CDR3 has 15 amino acids. CDR1 is MDHEN, CDR2 SYDVKM, per germline. V was shortened by 9 bases and J by 0 bases, with 17 bases between the two germline ends. The CDR3 here is CASGRPGLPNYGYTF. CDR3 nucleotides: TGTGCCAGTGGCCGCCCGGGACTGCCTAACTATGGCTACACCTTC.

The rearrangement uses TRBV5-1 and TRBJ2-7; TRBD2 matches at 8 bases. There are 16 residues in the CDR3. The germline gives CDR1 SGHRS, CDR2 YFSETQ. The V and J ends lost 4 bases and 5 bases, in that order; junction bases with no gene match: 14. This chain's CDR3 is CASSPVTGGPGHEQYF. The CDR3 DNA follows: TGCGCCAGCAGCCCCGTTACGGGGGGGCCTGGTCACGAGCAGTACTTC.

This clone showed up just a few times. The gene calls are TRBV18 and TRBJ2-7, with TRBD1 identical over 9 bases. CDR1 KGHSH and CDR2 LQKENI come from the germline V gene. CDR3 size: 18 residues. The V segment lost 0 bases and the J segment 2 bases; nucleotides outside the gene matches: 11. CDR3 bases: TGTGCCAGCTCACCACCGCCGGGACAGGGAACCCGCACCTACGAGCAGTACTTC. As protein: CASSPPPGQGTRTYEQYF.

The V gene is TRBV29-1, the J gene TRBJ2-3, with TRBD2 matching 12 bases. The J segment lost 4 bases and the V segment lost 3 bases, leaving 8 bases of the junction unmatched. CDR1 and CDR2 (germline): SQVTM, ANQGSEA. CDR3 length equals 16 residues. The CDR3 is CSVDGLLAGGPDTQYF. CDR3 nucleotides: TGCAGCGTTGACGGATTGCTAGCGGGGGGGCCAGATACGCAGTATTTT.

The chain is built from TRBV19 and TRBJ2-3, with D maybe TRBD2 (5 bases). CDR1 LNHDA and CDR2 SQIVND come from the germline V gene (reference sequence). Trimming cost V 4 bases and J 3 bases, with 11 bases left between them. The CDR3 is 14 amino acids. In DNA form, the CDR3 reads TGTGCCAGTAGTAGGGAGTTTCTAACAGATACGCAGTATTTT. This translates into CASSREFLTDTQYF.

The chain has TRBV29-1 and TRBJ2-7; D is possibly TRBD2 (6 bases). Trimming stripped 4 bases from V and 5 bases from J, with 12 bases between. CDR3 size: 12 residues. The germline gives CDR1 SQVTM, CDR2 ANQGSEA. The CDR3 loop is CSVAGGPHEQYF. The CDR3 DNA is TGCAGCGTTGCCGGGGGACCCCACGAGCAGTACTTC.

The chain is built from TRBV6-6 and TRBJ1-5; D is unresolved. V was pared by 1 base and J by 7 bases, with 5 bases between. Germline loops: CDR1 MNHNY, CDR2 SVGAGI (reference sequence). The CDR3 has 12 amino acids. The CDR3 protein is CASSYYRQPQHF. The CDR3 DNA reads as TGTGCCAGCAGTTACTACAGACAGCCCCAGCATTTT.

This clone appeared once. The rearrangement joins TRBV2 to TRBJ1-6, with 8 positions matching TRBD1. Germline V gene sequence: CDR1 SNHLY, CDR2 FYNNEI. V lost 5 bases, J lost 9 bases, and 9 bases stayed unmatched. The CDR3 is 15 amino acids. The CDR3 coding sequence is TGTGCCAGCAGTCGACAGGGGAAGGAGGGTTCACCCCTCCACTTT. Translation: CASSRQGKEGSPLHF.

The CDR3 reads CASSWDSPNTEAFF. CDR3 sequence (DNA): TGTGCCAGTAGTTGGGACAGCCCGAACACTGAAGCTTTCTTT. J is TRBJ1-1 and V is TRBV19; TRBD1 matches at 7 bases. V was clipped by 5 bases and J by 1 base; unmatched bases: 4. This CDR3 spans 14 amino acids. In germline, CDR1 is LNHDA, CDR2 SQIVND (reference sequence).

J is TRBJ1-4 and V is TRBV4-1; weak D call: TRBD1 (6 bases). The CDR3 loop spans 16 amino acids. Germline-derived CDR1 and CDR2 are MGHRA and YSYEKL. V lost 0 bases, J lost 7 bases, and 15 bases lay in between. The CDR3 DNA reads TGCGCCAGCAGCCAAGAACCCGCGGGGGACACTGAAAAACTGTTTTTT. It specifies CASSQEPAGDTEKLFF.

The chain recombines TRBV19 with TRBJ1-1, with D tentatively TRBD1 (6 bases). The V and J ends lost 7 bases and 6 bases respectively, with 24 bases between them. Per germline, CDR1 LNHDA and CDR2 SQIVND (reference sequence). The CDR3 has 16 amino acids. CDR3 in amino acids: CASKSGGGGRIAEAFF. CDR3 DNA: TGTGCCAGTAAAAGCGGGGGGGGCGGTCGTATCGCTGAAGCTTTCTTT. Full variable domain (rest looked up from reference TRBV19 and TRBJ1-1): DGGITQSPKYLFRKEGQNVTLSCEQNLNHDAMYWYRQDPGQGLRLIYYSQIVNDFQKGDIAEGYSVSREKKESFPLTVTSAQKNPTAFYLCASKSGGGGRIAEAFFGQGTRLTVV.

This sequence joins TRBV25-1 and TRBJ2-1, with 7 bases matching TRBD1. The CDR3 consists of 18 residues. The germline CDR1 and CDR2 sequences are MGHDK and SYGVNS. J lost 4 bases, V lost 4 bases, and 16 bases had no gene match. This CDR3 is CASSAGRGRAYGYNEQFF. CDR3 DNA sequence: TGTGCCAGCAGTGCCGGCAGGGGGAGAGCATACGGATACAATGAGCAGTTCTTC.

The V and J genes are TRBV19 and TRBJ2-5; D possibly corresponds to TRBD2 (7 bases). The CDR3 is 15 amino acids. Trimming removed 3 bases from V and 1 base from J, with 12 bases in between. Germline CDR1 LNHDA, CDR2 SQIVND (reference sequence). The chain's CDR3 is CASSIGGAGQETQYF. The CDR3, as DNA: TGTGCCAGTAGTATTGGGGGGGCAGGCCAAGAGACCCAGTACTTC. The variable domain in full, completed from reference TRBV19 and TRBJ2-5, reads DGGITQSPKYLFRKEGQNVTLSCEQNLNHDAMYWYRQDPGQGLRLIYYSQIVNDFQKGDIAEGYSVSREKKESFPLTVTSAQKNPTAFYLCASSIGGAGQETQYFGPGTRLLVL.

The chain is built from TRBV7-2 and TRBJ1-2; D is unclear. The length of the CDR3 is 14 residues. V was trimmed by 1 base and J by 4 bases, leaving 10 bases between them. Germline lookup yields CDR1 SGHTA and CDR2 FQGNSA. In nucleotides, the CDR3 is TGTGCCAGCAGCTTAGGTGGGCGCGTCTATGGCTACACCTTC. Protein product: CASSLGGRVYGYTF.

A remark on this clone: Other DNA sequences in the sample encode the same CDR3. This chain joins TRBV6-5 and TRBJ1-1; D not certain. Trimming cost V 2 bases and J 0 bases, with 4 bases left between them. The CDR3 is 13 residues long. Germline assignment: CDR1 MNHEY and CDR2 SVGAGI. For the CDR3, the DNA is TGTGCCAGCAGTTACACGGTGAACACTGAAGCTTTCTTT. Translating it yields CASSYTVNTEAFF.

This clone was counted a few times. V usage is TRBV6-5 and J usage is TRBJ1-6, with D hard to call. Germline-derived CDR1 and CDR2 are MNHEY and SVGAGI. V was cut by 5 bases and J by 7 bases, with 12 bases left in between. CDR3 length: 14 amino acids. The CDR3 bases are TGTGCCAGCAGTCACCAGTGGCCCAATTCACCCCTCCACTTT. Translation: CASSHQWPNSPLHF.

This chain connects TRBV5-4 to TRBJ2-6; D is unresolved. From germline, CDR1 is SGHNT and CDR2 YYREEE (reference sequence). The ends were cut back, 1 base at V and 0 bases at J, with 5 bases in the middle. The CDR3 is 15 amino acids. The CDR3 bases are TGTGCCAGCAGCTTGAGGAGCTCTGGGGCCAACGTCCTGACTTTC. It specifies CASSLRSSGANVLTF.

J is TRBJ1-1 and V is TRBV6-5; 7 bases fit TRBD1. The CDR3 sequence is 15 residues long. The germline CDR1 and CDR2 sequences are MNHEY and SVGAGI. With V trimmed by 2 bases and J by 2 bases, 5 bases remained unmatched. Written as DNA, the CDR3 is TGTGCCAGCAGTTACGGACAGGTTTTAAACACTGAAGCTTTCTTT. This gives the protein CASSYGQVLNTEAFF.

This rearrangement joins TRBV9 to TRBJ2-7; a possible D gene is TRBD1 (6 bases). Germline V gene sequence: CDR1 SGDLS, CDR2 YYNGEE. The CDR3 has 15 amino acids. Trimming took 0 bases from V and 0 from J, leaving 10 bases between them. The DNA for the CDR3 is TGTGCCAGCAGCGTAGCTCCAGGGGCCTCCTACGAGCAGTACTTC. It yields the protein CASSVAPGASYEQYF.

This chain uses TRBV16 with TRBJ1-6; the D gene is possibly TRBD1 (6 bases). V lost 0 bases, J lost 6 bases, and 12 bases lay in between. Germline V lookup: CDR1 KGHSY, CDR2 FQNENV. There are 16 residues in the CDR3. CDR3 sequence: CASSQSGGQGNSPLHF. CDR3 coding DNA: TGTGCCAGCAGCCAATCTGGGGGGCAGGGTAATTCACCCCTCCACTTT.

The chain links TRBV6-1 to TRBJ2-1, with 10 nucleotides matching TRBD2. The germline V gene has CDR1 MNHNS and CDR2 SASEGT. The junction had 3 bases not matched to a gene; V was cut back by 7 bases and J by 0 bases. This CDR3 has 15 amino acids. CDR3 sequence: CASKSSGGSYNEQFF. In DNA form, the CDR3 reads TGTGCCAGCAAGTCTAGCGGGGGCTCCTACAATGAGCAGTTCTTC.

J is TRBJ2-1 and V is TRBV5-4; 7 bases match TRBD1. V shed 5 bases, J shed 11 bases, and the junction held 7 bases outside the gene matches. The CDR3 is 12 residues long. In germline, CDR1 is SGHNT, CDR2 YYREEE (reference sequence). CDR3 sequence (DNA): TGTGCCAGCAGAACCCGGGACAGCCAGCAGTTCTTC. It is translated as CASRTRDSQQFF.